These 17 T cell receptor beta chains originate from one sample sequenced in a study of T cell responses to AZD1222 COVID-19 vaccine. The assay was immunoSEQ multiplex PCR, and TCRdb's table has in-frame clones only and misses some. Here the sample spans 75,000 to 90,000 clones, 70% to 80% being singletons. The source was peripheral blood, collected on day 0 of AZD1222 vaccination. Receptors were obtained from an adult in good health.

V usage is TRBV7-9 and J usage is TRBJ1-5; D is uncertain. From germline, CDR1 is SEHNR and CDR2 FQNEAQ (reference sequence). V was trimmed by 8 bases and J by 0 bases, leaving 11 bases between them. The CDR3 sequence is 14 residues long. This chain's CDR3 is CASSLAYSNQPQHF. The DNA of the CDR3 is TGTGCCAGCTCACTAGCTTATAGCAATCAGCCCCAGCATTTT. The whole variable domain, remainder taken from reference TRBV7-9 and TRBJ1-5, is DTGVSQNPRHKITKRGQNVTFRCDPISEHNRLYWYRQTLGQGPEFLTYFQNEAQLEKSRLLSDRFSAERPKGSFSTLEIQRTEQGDSAMYLCASSLAYSNQPQHFGDGTRLSIL.

This clone has more than one count but fewer than ten. This chain links TRBV10-3 with TRBJ2-1; TRBD2 aligns across 10 bases. The germline gives CDR1 ENHRY, CDR2 SYGVKD. This CDR3 has 15 amino acids. Trimming at V came to 4 bases and at J to 9 bases, leaving 9 bases not matched to a gene. This chain's CDR3 is CAISGRAGGPGEQFF. The CDR3 DNA reads TGTGCCATCAGTGGTAGAGCGGGAGGGCCCGGTGAGCAGTTCTTC.

This CDR3 is CSASHGTSGRTTYEQYF. The DNA of the CDR3 is TGCAGTGCTAGTCACGGGACTAGCGGGAGAACTACCTACGAGCAGTACTTC. The chain combines TRBV20-1 with TRBJ2-7; 14 nucleotides agree with TRBD2. The trim removed 3 bases at V and 2 bases at J, leaving 9 bases unmatched. The germline gives CDR1 DFQATT, CDR2 SNEGSKA (reference sequence). The CDR3 runs 17 residues.

This clone occurred a few times. The V call is TRBV7-2, the J call TRBJ1-1, with D unclear. This CDR3 region has 13 residues. The germline gives CDR1 SGHTA, CDR2 FQGNSA. V lost 2 bases and J 7 bases, leaving 11 bases between the germline ends. CDR3 sequence reads: CASSLFGRNEAFF. The CDR3, as DNA: TGTGCCAGCAGCTTATTTGGGAGAAATGAAGCTTTCTTT.

This sequence joins TRBV5-1 and TRBJ2-7; unclear D gene. This CDR3 spans 13 amino acids. CDR1 and CDR2 from the germline V gene are SGHRS and YFSETQ. Trimming pared 0 bases from V and 0 bases from J, leaving 4 bases between. The CDR3: CASSLGVSYEQYF. CDR3 coding DNA: TGCGCCAGCAGCTTGGGCGTCTCCTACGAGCAGTACTTC.

The chain recombines TRBV24-1 with TRBJ2-1, with 12 bases fitting TRBD2. The CDR3 spans 16 residues. J was trimmed by 7 bases and V by 3 bases; bases with no gene match: 6. Germline values: CDR1 KGHDR, CDR2 SFDVKD. DNA for the CDR3: TGTGCCACCAGTGATCCACTAGCGGGAGGTAAGAATGAGCAGTTCTTC. Its translation is CATSDPLAGGKNEQFF.

CDR3 DNA: TGTGCCAGCAGTTTCCCCCGCCGAGGACAGGGGATGTACGAGCAGTACTTC. Its translation: CASSFPRRGQGMYEQYF. This rearrangement joins TRBV28 to TRBJ2-7; 9 bases agree with TRBD1. The ends lost 3 bases at V and 4 bases at J; junction bases unmatched: 13. Germline CDR1 MDHEN, CDR2 SYDVKM. The CDR3 runs 17 residues.

This chain connects TRBV6-5 to TRBJ1-6, with TRBD1 as a possible D gene (6 bases). CDR3 length equals 13 residues. Germline assignment: CDR1 MNHEY and CDR2 SVGAGI. V was pared by 9 bases and J by 5 bases, with 11 bases between. CDR3 sequence reads: CASSDRNNSPLHF. CDR3 DNA: TGTGCCAGTTCTGACAGGAATAATTCACCCCTCCACTTT.

The genes are TRBV5-4 and TRBJ1-4, with D maybe TRBD1 (5 bases). There are 14 residues in the CDR3. CDR1 SGHNT and CDR2 YYREEE come from the germline V gene (reference sequence). Trimming took off 4 bases at V and 1 base at J, with 8 bases between the two ends. The CDR3 region is CASSLGGTNEKLFF. The CDR3 bases are TGTGCCAGCAGCCTTGGGGGAACTAATGAAAAACTGTTTTTT.

Only one count was recorded for this clone. Mismatch with germline at one junction end may stem from a read error. The chain has TRBV4-2 and TRBJ2-1; TRBD2 agrees at 8 bases. This CDR3 is built from 16 residues. Germline V gene data show CDR1 as LGHNA and CDR2 as YNFKEQ. The CDR3 nucleotides read TGTGCCAGCAGCCAGCCGGGACTAGAGGCCTACCATGAGCAGTTCTTC. Amino acids: CASSQPGLEAYHEQFF.

The gene calls are TRBV27 and TRBJ2-1; TRBD2 matches 7 bases. Germline V lookup: CDR1 MNHEY, CDR2 SMNVEV (reference sequence). Losses at the gene ends were 6 bases for V and 8 bases for J; bases not matched to a gene: 13. CDR3 length: 15 amino acids. CDR3: CASRLGLERVYEQFF. In DNA form, the CDR3 reads TGTGCCAGCAGGTTAGGACTAGAGCGGGTTTATGAGCAGTTCTTC.

CDR3 amino acids: CASSTRRTQETQYF. DNA for the CDR3: TGTGCCAGTAGTACCAGACGGACTCAAGAGACCCAGTACTTC. J is TRBJ2-5 and V is TRBV19; D perhaps matches TRBD2 (5 bases). The CDR3 loop spans 14 amino acids. CDR1 is LNHDA, CDR2 SQIVND, per germline (reference sequence). Trimming removed 4 bases from V and 2 bases from J, with 11 bases in between.

The gene calls are TRBV7-2 and TRBJ2-5; D tentatively fits TRBD1 or TRBD2 (5 bases each). This CDR3 has 15 amino acids. Trimming took 1 base from V and 2 from J, leaving 11 bases between them. Germline V gene data show CDR1 as SGHTA and CDR2 as FQGNSA. Written as DNA, the CDR3 is TGTGCCAGCAGCTTAGTGGTGGGACGGCAAGAGACCCAGTACTTC. Protein sequence: CASSLVVGRQETQYF.

V usage is TRBV6-4 and J usage is TRBJ2-1, with D maybe TRBD1 (6 bases). This CDR3 spans 13 amino acids. Trimming cost V 0 bases and J 12 bases, with 12 bases left between them. The germline gives CDR1 MRHNA, CDR2 SNTAGT. CDR3 residues: CASSDSRTAPQFF. CDR3 nucleotides: TGTGCCAGCAGTGACTCAAGGACAGCCCCGCAGTTCTTC.

The chain joins TRBV15 to TRBJ2-7; 7 nucleotides align to TRBD1. This CDR3 is 14 amino acids long. Germline CDR1 reads LNHNV; CDR2 reads YYDKDF (reference sequence). Trimming at V came to 2 bases and at J to 6 bases, leaving 7 bases not matched to a gene. The CDR3 sequence: CATSRRSTGSEQYF. CDR3 DNA: TGTGCCACCAGCAGACGATCGACAGGGAGCGAGCAGTACTTC.

This clone qualifies as medium-sized. The genes are TRBV18 and TRBJ1-1; possibly TRBD1 for D (5 bases). The CDR3 totals 14 residues. The V end lost 2 bases, the J end lost 5 bases, and 12 bases lay between the germline ends. Germline V gene lookup returns CDR1 KGHSH and CDR2 LQKENI. CDR3 protein: CASSPWRGSTEAFF. The CDR3 DNA sequence: TGTGCCAGCTCACCATGGAGGGGTTCTACTGAAGCTTTCTTT.

J is TRBJ2-1 and V is TRBV5-8; 7 bases agree with TRBD1. Germline V gene data show CDR1 as SGHTS and CDR2 as YDEGEE. This CDR3 has 16 amino acids. The trim removed 4 bases at V and 4 bases at J, leaving 11 bases unmatched. Here the CDR3 DNA reads TGTGCCAGCAGCGCCAATCAGGGGGTAACTTACAATGAGCAGTTCTTC. Translated: CASSANQGVTYNEQFF.